The 13 T cell receptor beta chains listed next were all sequenced from one sample in a study of blood T cell repertoires in COVID-19. Sequencing was performed with immunoSEQ multiplex PCR; in TCRdb, only in-frame clones are kept and a portion is missing. The table lists some 150,000 clones, approximately 80% of them singletons. The sequenced sample consisted of peripheral blood. The receptors were sampled from a woman older than 75 in a cohort sampled during active or convalescent COVID-19.

This clone was observed a few times. V and J are TRBV18 and TRBJ1-6, with 8 bases that match TRBD1. CDR3 length: 18 residues. J lost 4 bases, V lost 0 bases, and 8 bases had no gene match. Looked up from germline, CDR1 is KGHSH and CDR2 is LQKENI. CDR3 nucleotides: TGTGCCAGCTCACCACCGAGAGACAGGGGCCGGTATAATTCACCCCTCCACTTT. Its protein is CASSPPRDRGRYNSPLHF.

The chain joins TRBV7-2 to TRBJ2-3; 12 bases are a match to TRBD2. V trimming: 4 bases; J trimming: 4 bases; junction bases outside the gene matches: 3. Germline V CDR1 and CDR2: SGHTA, FQGNSA. This CDR3 region has 15 residues. CDR3 region: CASSSRLAGADTQYF. CDR3 nucleotide sequence: TGTGCCAGCAGCTCGAGACTAGCGGGGGCAGATACGCAGTATTTT.

The chain's CDR3 is CASSRGSAGELFF. CDR3 sequence (DNA): TGTGCCAGCAGTCGGGGGTCGGCCGGGGAGCTGTTTTTT. The V call is TRBV2, the J call TRBJ2-2, with D possibly TRBD2 on 6 matching bases. There are 13 residues in the CDR3. Between the trimmed V and J ends, which lost 5 bases and 6 bases, there was a span of 10 bases. Looked up from germline, CDR1 is SNHLY and CDR2 is FYNNEI. Full variable domain (rest looked up from reference TRBV2 and TRBJ2-2): EPEVTQTPSHQVTQMGQEVILRCVPISNHLYFYWYRQILGQKVEFLVSFYNNEISEKSEIFDDQFSVERPDGSNFTLKIRSTKLEDSAMYFCASSRGSAGELFFGEGSRLTVL.

This chain joins TRBV5-4 and TRBJ2-5, with 7 bases identical to TRBD1. The CDR3 extends over 16 amino acids. Germline lookup yields CDR1 SGHNT and CDR2 YYREEE (reference sequence). Trimming took 4 bases from V and 3 from J; bases not matched to a gene: 12. DNA for the CDR3: TGTGCCAGCAGCCCCCCAACAGGGGCCGGGGAAGAGACCCAGTACTTC. This encodes CASSPPTGAGEETQYF.

The chain employs TRBV7-2 and TRBJ1-5; 10 bases agree with TRBD1. The junction had 5 bases not matched to a gene; V was cut back by 4 bases and J by 8 bases. The germline V gene encodes CDR1 SGHTA and CDR2 FQGNSA. The CDR3 consists of 14 residues. The DNA of the CDR3 is TGTGCCAGCAGCTACGGGACAGGGGATAAGCCCCAGCATTTT. It yields the protein CASSYGTGDKPQHF.

The chain couples TRBV11-2 to TRBJ2-7, with D possibly being TRBD1 (6 bases). CDR3 length: 15 amino acids. CDR1 SGHAT and CDR2 FQNNGV come from the germline V gene. V lost 5 bases and J 0 bases, leaving 14 bases between the germline ends. The CDR3 spells CASSRRDTISYEQYV. The CDR3 DNA reads TGTGCCAGCAGCCGCCGGGACACAATCTCCTACGAGCAGTACGTC.

V and J are TRBV2 and TRBJ2-4, with D hard to call. Germline V gene data show CDR1 as SNHLY and CDR2 as FYNNEI. Trimming left V 2 bases short and J 1 base short, with 15 bases between. This CDR3 contains 17 residues. The DNA of the CDR3 is TGTGCCAGCAGTGAAATAACCCTGAACGGGGCCAAAAACATTCAGTACTTC. Translated: CASSEITLNGAKNIQYF.

This clone was recorded a few times. The rearrangement uses TRBV3-1 (or the pseudogene TRBV3-2) and TRBJ2-7, with TRBD1 matching 7 bases. Trimming removed 3 bases from V and 5 bases from J; junction bases left unmatched: 10. CDR3 size: 15 residues. Germline loops: CDR1 LGHDT, CDR2 YNNKEL (reference sequence). CDR3 in DNA: TGTGCCAGCAGCCAGTATAGGCAGGGGGTGAACGAGCAGTACTTC. Protein: CASSQYRQGVNEQYF.

V gene TRBV14 combines with J gene TRBJ2-4; 9 bases agree with TRBD1. The CDR3 runs 13 residues. Trimming took 5 bases from V and 7 from J; bases not matched to a gene: 3. Germline V gene lookup returns CDR1 SGHDN and CDR2 FVKESK. The CDR3 sequence is CASSYGQGNIQYF. The CDR3, as DNA: TGTGCCAGCAGCTATGGACAGGGGAACATTCAGTACTTC. The whole variable domain, filled in from reference TRBV14 and TRBJ2-4, reads EAGVTQFPSHSVIEKGQTVTLRCDPISGHDNLYWYRRVMGKEIKFLLHFVKESKQDESGMPNNRFLAERTGGTYSTLKVQPAELEDSGVYFCASSYGQGNIQYFGAGTRLSVL.

The chain carries TRBV7-9 and TRBJ1-2, with no clear D. In germline, CDR1 is SEHNR, CDR2 FQNEAQ (reference sequence). The V gene lost 2 bases and the J gene lost 8 bases, with 12 bases spanning the gap. This CDR3 region has 13 residues. In DNA, the CDR3 is TGTGCCAGCAGCTTATTTACGGCGGAGGGCTACACCTTC. It encodes CASSLFTAEGYTF.

The V call is TRBV2, the J call TRBJ2-5, with D perhaps TRBD1 (5 bases). Trimming pared 0 bases from V and 0 bases from J, leaving 11 bases between. This CDR3 comprises 16 residues. The germline V gene has CDR1 SNHLY and CDR2 FYNNEI. The CDR3 loop is CASSEAHRQYQETQYF. As DNA, the CDR3 is TGTGCCAGCAGTGAAGCGCATAGACAGTACCAAGAGACCCAGTACTTC.

The V call is TRBV12-3 or TRBV12-4, the J call TRBJ1-1; the D is unclear. The CDR3 length is 12 residues. Trimming took 6 bases from V and 3 from J, leaving 8 bases between them. The CDR3 spells CASRGPYTEAFF. The CDR3 nucleotides are TGTGCCAGCAGGGGCCCTTACACTGAAGCTTTCTTT.

This chain links TRBV15 with TRBJ1-3; D possibly corresponds to TRBD1 (5 bases). Germline V lookup: CDR1 LNHNV, CDR2 YYDKDF (reference sequence). Trimming took off 0 bases at V and 7 bases at J, with 13 bases between the two ends. The CDR3 runs 15 residues. CDR3 sequence (DNA): TGTGCCACCAGCAGAGAGGGGGGGATTGTCAACACCATATATTTT. Protein: CATSREGGIVNTIYF.